This T cell receptor (beta chain) came from a study of circulating and synovial CD4+ cells in juvenile arthritis. The method was immunoSEQ multiplex PCR; TCRdb's version includes in-frame clones alone and lacks a portion of them. The data show about 32,000 clones, 93% seen once. This CDR3 comprises 14 residues. The germline gives CDR1 SGHDT, CDR2 YYEEEE. The V end lost 1 base, the J end lost 9 bases, and 14 bases lay between the germline ends. Notes on this clone: Its cognate antigen is unknown.

General study results and limits: The pathogenic-like versus bulk T cell difference escaped Vbeta family analysis. CPL versus bulk CD4 samples: T cell genome counts differed by at least an order of magnitude. Bulk blood CD4 repertoires were more diverse than these.

This chain connects TRBV5-6 to TRBJ2-1; D possibly corresponds to TRBD2 (5 bases). The source of this sequence is a human donor with juvenile idiopathic arthritis. The specimen was CD4+ T cells from blood. CDR3 sequence reads: CASSLSPSEGEQFF. DNA for the CDR3: TGTGCCAGCAGCTTGAGCCCGTCCGAGGGTGAGCAGTTCTTC.